These T cell receptor beta chains were read from a single sample in a study of blood T cell repertoires in COVID-19. Here immunoSEQ multiplex PCR was the method, and the copy in TCRdb shows in-frame clones only, minus some. Of about 55,000 clones in the sample, more than 80% were seen once. Sequenced sample: peripheral blood. Receptors originate from a human donor in a cohort sampled during active COVID-19. Each CDR3 is given with its conserved first and last residue. D genes are given only for firm matches. Size is stated for part of the rows, as once, few or many counts, or as a class when the clone is expanded.

J,D,size,V,CDR3,DNA
TRBJ2-4,NA,NA,TRBV18,CASSPEAGAAIQYF,TGTGCCAGCTCACCGGAGGCAGGGGCGGCCATTCAGTACTTC
TRBJ1-2,TRBD1,NA,TRBV28,CASSAPTGPYGYTF,TGTGCCAGCAGTGCCCCGACAGGGCCCTATGGCTACACCTTC
TRBJ2-2,NA,NA,TRBV11-2,CASGRQNTGELFF,TGTGCCAGCGGCCGACAGAACACCGGGGAGCTGTTTTTT
TRBJ1-5,NA,NA,TRBV2,CASSRGVSNQPQHF,TGTGCCAGCAGCCGGGGGGTTAGCAATCAGCCCCAGCATTTT
TRBJ2-4,NA,NA,TRBV28,CASEQGGLSRNIQYF,TGTGCCAGCGAACAGGGGGGGCTTAGTAGAAACATTCAGTACTTC
TRBJ1-4,NA,NA,TRBV28,CASSRSGPPGSEKLFF,TGTGCCAGCAGCCGCTCGGGCCCTCCCGGGAGTGAAAAACTGTTTTTT
TRBJ2-1,NA,NA,TRBV6-5,CASSPQGGNEQFF,TGTGCCAGCAGTCCGCAGGGAGGCAATGAGCAGTTCTTC
TRBJ2-1,TRBD2,few,TRBV10-2,CASSEQPSGRVGNEQFF,TGCGCCAGCAGTGAACAGCCTAGCGGGAGGGTCGGCAATGAGCAGTTCTTC
TRBJ2-1,NA,NA,TRBV7-2,CASSAQSRVSYNEQFF,TGTGCCAGCAGCGCCCAAAGTCGGGTATCCTACAATGAGCAGTTCTTC
TRBJ2-1,TRBD2,NA,TRBV6-5,CASSLRLAGYNEQFF,TGTGCCAGCAGTCTTCGACTAGCCGGATACAATGAGCAGTTCTTC
TRBJ2-7,NA,NA,TRBV3-1/TRBV3-2,CASSQDGEQYF,TGTGCCAGCAGCCAAGACGGGGAGCAGTACTTC
TRBJ1-5,TRBD1,once,TRBV7-8,CASSTTGVNQPQHF,TGTGCCAGCAGCACAACAGGGGTCAATCAGCCCCAGCATTTT
TRBJ1-1,TRBD1,NA,TRBV5-4,CASSLGQGLSTEAFF,TGTGCCAGCAGCTTGGGACAGGGATTAAGCACTGAAGCTTTCTTT
TRBJ1-1,TRBD1,NA,TRBV7-9,CASSRPGGRTEAFF,TGTGCCAGCAGCCGACCAGGGGGCAGAACTGAAGCTTTCTTT
TRBJ1-1,TRBD1,once,TRBV28,CASSLVGTGGTEAFF,TGTGCCAGCAGTTTGGTAGGGACAGGGGGCACTGAAGCTTTCTTT
TRBJ1-1,NA,NA,TRBV12-3/TRBV12-4,CASSTIVATEAFF,TGTGCCAGCAGCACCATTGTAGCCACTGAAGCTTTCTTT
TRBJ2-3,TRBD2,NA,TRBV3-1/TRBV3-2,CASSRVAGGVGDTQYF,TGTGCCAGCAGCCGGGTAGCGGGGGGCGTCGGGGATACGCAGTATTTT
TRBJ1-1,TRBD1,NA,TRBV6-6,CASSYIGTDPSGAFF,TGTGCCAGCAGTTATATCGGGACAGATCCCTCGGGAGCTTTCTTT
TRBJ2-7,NA,NA,TRBV5-5,CASSLAPPGAYEQYF,TGTGCCAGCAGCTTGGCCCCTCCGGGGGCCTACGAGCAGTACTTC
TRBJ1-6,NA,few,TRBV3-1/TRBV3-2,CASSQELQGSYNSPLHF,TGTGCCAGCAGCCAAGAACTACAGGGATCCTATAATTCACCCCTCCACTTT
TRBJ1-5,NA,NA,TRBV30,CAWRGAGSNQPQHF,TGTGCCTGGAGGGGGGCAGGGAGCAATCAGCCCCAGCATTTT
TRBJ2-1,NA,NA,TRBV6-5,CASRVLTSNEQFF,TGTGCCAGCAGGGTTTTGACTAGCAATGAGCAGTTCTTC
TRBJ2-2,NA,once,TRBV24-1,CATSDGPGDTGELFF,TGTGCCACCAGTGATGGCCCAGGGGACACCGGGGAGCTGTTTTTT
TRBJ2-4,NA,NA,TRBV5-1,CASSLEGGGLAKNIQYF,TGCGCCAGCAGCTTGGAAGGGGGTGGCCTGGCCAAAAACATTCAGTACTTC
TRBJ2-3,NA,NA,TRBV19,CASNLEGDTQYF,TGTGCCAGTAACCTAGAAGGAGATACGCAGTATTTT